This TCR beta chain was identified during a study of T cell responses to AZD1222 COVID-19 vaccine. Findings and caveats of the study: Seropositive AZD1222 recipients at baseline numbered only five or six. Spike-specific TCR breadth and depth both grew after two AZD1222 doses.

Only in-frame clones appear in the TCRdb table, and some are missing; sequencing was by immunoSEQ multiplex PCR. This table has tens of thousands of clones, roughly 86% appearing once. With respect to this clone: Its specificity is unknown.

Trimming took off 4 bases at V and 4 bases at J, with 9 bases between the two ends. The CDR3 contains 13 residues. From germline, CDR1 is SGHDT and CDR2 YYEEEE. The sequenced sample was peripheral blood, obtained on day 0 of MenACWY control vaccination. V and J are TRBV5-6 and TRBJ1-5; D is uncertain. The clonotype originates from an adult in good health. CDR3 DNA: TGTGCCAGCAGCGGAGACGGGAATCAGCCCCAGCATTTT. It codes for CASSGDGNQPQHF.